The 9 T cell receptor beta chains in this list originate from one sample, sequenced in a study of response to subunit inactivated influenza vaccine. Each CDR3 protein is one row after TCRdb ran MiXCR on the RT-PCR reads. The data show about 570,000 distinct CDR3 sequences, about 10% seen once. The sample was also linked to a second study, of T cells expressing NK-cell markers. This second study says: 5'RACE template switching with UMIs generated TCR beta cDNA.

This specimen was PBMCs from blood, taken on the day of vaccination. Receptor source: a man aged 50 or older who received an inactivated influenza vaccine.

The rearrangement joins TRBV6-2 or TRBV6-3 to TRBJ2-1; TRBD2 aligns across 11 bases. The germline V gene has CDR1 MNHEY and CDR2 SVGEGT. V lost 7 bases, J lost 5 bases, and 4 bases stayed unmatched. The CDR3 runs 14 residues. CDR3 sequence (DNA): TGTGCCAGCACCCCGGGACTAGCGGACAATGAGCAGTTCTTC. It is translated as CASTPGLADNEQFF.

The rearrangement uses TRBV7-9 and TRBJ2-1; TRBD2 agrees at 13 bases. Germline trimming cut 6 bases from V and 4 bases from J; bases unmatched to any gene: 6. The germline V gene encodes CDR1 SEHNR and CDR2 FQNEAQ (reference sequence). The CDR3 has 16 residues. CDR3 DNA sequence: TGTGCCAGCAGTTCACTAGCGGGAGGGATGTACAATGAGCAGTTCTTC. Translation gives CASSSLAGGMYNEQFF.

This clonotype was found many times. The genes are TRBV10-3 and TRBJ2-1; 12 nucleotides align to TRBD2. Germline CDR1 reads ENHRY; CDR2 reads SYGVKD. This CDR3 has 16 amino acids. Unmatched junction bases numbered 4, after V lost 3 bases and J lost 4 bases. The CDR3 nucleotides are TGTGCCATCAGTGACCAAGGACTAGCGGGGTACAATGAGCAGTTCTTC. Its protein is CAISDQGLAGYNEQFF.

This clonotype was seen more than once but under ten times. V usage is TRBV7-2 and J usage is TRBJ2-3, with TRBD2 identical over 8 bases. V shed 3 bases and J 7 bases; nucleotides not matched to a gene: 6. Germline V gene lookup returns CDR1 SGHTA and CDR2 FQGNSA. The CDR3 runs 14 residues. The CDR3 bases are TGTGCCAGCAGCTTGATCAGCGGGGGCCATACGCAGTATTTT. This translates into CASSLISGGHTQYF.

The gene calls are TRBV5-6 and TRBJ2-7; D remains ambiguous. The germline gives CDR1 SGHDT, CDR2 YYEEEE. V was shortened by 2 bases and J by 3 bases, with 12 bases between the two germline ends. The CDR3 extends over 14 amino acids. CDR3 in DNA: TGTGCCAGCAGCTTCGGAACAAACCTCTACGAGCAGTACTTC. This gives the protein CASSFGTNLYEQYF. The full variable domain, its missing parts supplied by reference TRBV5-6 and TRBJ2-7, is DAGVTQSPTHLIKTRGQQVTLRCSPKSGHDTVSWYQQALGQGPQFIFQYYEEEERQRGNFPDRFSGHQFPNYSSELNVNALLLGDSALYLCASSFGTNLYEQYFGPGTRLTVT.

Only a few counts were recorded for this clonotype. The chain employs TRBV5-1 and TRBJ2-3; 7 bases map to TRBD1. Germline CDR1 and CDR2: SGHRS and YFSETQ. This CDR3 contains 15 residues. J gave up 1 base and V 4 bases, and 6 bases lay outside the gene matches. The CDR3 spells CASSNGQARTDTQYF. The CDR3 DNA follows: TGCGCCAGCAGCAACGGACAGGCCCGCACAGATACGCAGTATTTT. The whole variable domain, remainder taken from reference TRBV5-1 and TRBJ2-3, is KAGVTQTPRYLIKTRGQQVTLSCSPISGHRSVSWYQQTPGQGLQFLFEYFSETQRNKGNFPGRFSGRQFSNSRSEMNVSTLELGDSALYLCASSNGQARTDTQYFGPGTRLTVL.

The rearrangement joins TRBV20-1 to TRBJ1-1; D is unclear. Looked up from germline, CDR1 is DFQATT and CDR2 is SNEGSKA (reference sequence). The CDR3 has 12 residues. The V and J ends lost 6 bases and 3 bases respectively, with 11 bases between them. CDR3: CSAADMDTEAFF. The CDR3, as DNA: TGCAGTGCAGCCGACATGGACACTGAAGCTTTCTTT.

The chain couples TRBV29-1 to TRBJ2-5, with 12 positions matching TRBD2. J was trimmed by 2 bases and V by 6 bases; bases with no gene match: 19. There are 19 residues in the CDR3. Per germline, CDR1 SQVTM and CDR2 ANQGSEA. The CDR3 here is CSVVGGDRAGTSGQETQYF. The CDR3 DNA follows: TGCAGCGTCGTTGGGGGCGACAGGGCCGGGACTAGCGGGCAAGAGACCCAGTACTTC.

The chain uses TRBV11-3 and TRBJ2-3; TRBD1 aligns across 10 bases. The CDR3 extends over 15 amino acids. Germline values: CDR1 SGHNT, CDR2 YENEEA. The V segment lost 5 bases and the J segment 3 bases; nucleotides outside the gene matches: 5. The CDR3 reads CASSRGTGVTDTQYF. DNA for the CDR3: TGTGCCAGCAGCCGGGGGACAGGGGTTACAGATACGCAGTATTTT.